This T cell receptor beta chain is drawn from a study of post-analysis software for immune sequencing data. As for the study in general: The cohort encompassed relapsing-remitting, secondary progressive and progressive-relapsing multiple sclerosis disease courses. Study-level findings and limits: Samples sharing a preparation batch grouped tightly together when assessed by F measure. Patients used several TRBV segments, including TRBV5-6, TRBV5-1 and TRBV20-1, more often than controls.

TCR beta cDNA libraries had unique molecular identifiers. Input of roughly 0.95 to 10 million T cells yielded 500,000 to 550,000 cDNA molecules. In TCRdb, the PCR reads were re-called with MiXCR into one record per CDR3 protein. The table shows a few hundred thousand distinct CDR3 sequences, with 36% occurring only once. About this clonotype: No antigen is known for it.

This CDR3 spans 12 amino acids. Germline loops: CDR1 KGHDR, CDR2 SFDVKD. Trimming removed 4 bases at V and 3 bases at J, with 4 bases between. This chain connects TRBV24-1 to TRBJ2-3; D is unresolved. The material sequenced was blood. The TCR was taken from a girl aged 10 to 17 with multiple sclerosis. DNA for the CDR3: TGTGCCACCAGTGACCGTACAGATACGCAGTATTTT. Protein sequence: CATSDRTDTQYF.